This T cell receptor beta chain came from a study of control samples from healthy donors and cancer patients. Sequencing used immunoSEQ multiplex PCR; TCRdb keeps in-frame clones, though not all of them. This sample has over 90,000 clones, with approximately 90% found just once. CDR1 LNHDA and CDR2 SQIVND come from the germline V gene (reference sequence). The CDR3 consists of 15 residues. V dropped 4 bases and J dropped 0 bases, with 13 bases sitting between them. The source material was blood. This TCR was sampled from a woman aged 18-29 years in good health. The chain recombines TRBV19 with TRBJ2-7; unclear D gene. CDR3 protein: CASSTTIYSSYEQYF. CDR3 sequence (DNA): TGTGCCAGTAGTACCACAATTTACTCCTCCTACGAGCAGTACTTC. Combining the CDR3 with reference TRBV19 and TRBJ2-7 gives the whole variable domain DGGITQSPKYLFRKEGQNVTLSCEQNLNHDAMYWYRQDPGQGLRLIYYSQIVNDFQKGDIAEGYSVSREKKESFPLTVTSAQKNPTAFYLCASSTTIYSSYEQYFGPGTRLTVT.